The 10 T cell receptor beta chains below all came from one sample that was sequenced in a study of graft-versus-host responses after intestinal transplantation. Processing was applied to graft tissue in order to liberate intraepithelial and lamina propria lymphocytes. Only in-frame clones appear in the TCRdb table, and some are missing; sequencing was by immunoSEQ multiplex PCR. The sample holds just under 30,000 clones, around 80% seen once. The sample here was ileum tissue, taken 98 days after intestinal transplantation. Receptors originate from a human patient who received an intestinal transplant, so some T cells may come from the graft donor.

This clone has just one count. The chain carries TRBV11-2 and TRBJ1-3; TRBD1 agrees at 9 bases. CDR3 length: 15 residues. Germline-derived CDR1 and CDR2 are SGHAT and FQNNGV. V gave up 5 bases and J gave up 4 bases; unmatched junction bases: 6. CDR3 DNA sequence: TGTGCCAGCAGCGCTACTACAGGGGGCGGAAACACCATATATTTT. Translating gives CASSATTGGGNTIYF.

This chain connects TRBV19 to TRBJ1-1, with D possibly being TRBD1 (5 bases). Per germline, CDR1 LNHDA and CDR2 SQIVND (reference sequence). This CDR3 has 13 amino acids. Trimming left V 8 bases short and J 4 bases short, with 14 bases between. The DNA for the CDR3 is TGTGCCAGTCGGACAACCGAAGGCACTGAAGCTTTCTTT. Its protein is CASRTTEGTEAFF.

The chain carries TRBV6-1 and TRBJ2-1; D might be TRBD2 (5 bases). The length of the CDR3 is 11 residues. V lost 5 bases, J lost 8 bases, and 7 bases lay in between. Per germline, CDR1 MNHNS and CDR2 SASEGT. The CDR3 is CASSYGDEQFF. CDR3 bases: TGTGCCAGCAGTTACGGGGATGAGCAGTTCTTC.

The CDR3 DNA sequence: TGTGCCAGCAGGTCGACAGGTTCGGATAACTATGGCTACACCTTC. It codes for CASRSTGSDNYGYTF. The chain carries TRBV6-5 and TRBJ1-2; D may be TRBD1 (6 bases). Germline assignment: CDR1 MNHEY and CDR2 SVGAGI. With 6 bases removed from V and 1 base from J, the gap between germline ends came to 15 bases. The CDR3 loop spans 15 amino acids.

There are a few counts of this clone. The V gene is TRBV20-1, the J gene TRBJ1-2; no clear D gene. Trimming pared 1 base from V and 6 bases from J, leaving 6 bases between. The length of the CDR3 is 11 residues. The V gene's germline CDR1 is DFQATT and CDR2 SNEGSKA (reference sequence). CDR3 sequence (DNA): TGCAGTGCTAGAGTAAGGCATGGCTACACCTTC. Amino acid sequence: CSARVRHGYTF.

The genes are TRBV5-5 and TRBJ1-4; tentatively, D is TRBD1 (5 bases). Germline CDR1 SGHKS, CDR2 YYEKEE (reference sequence). V gave up 3 bases and J gave up 5 bases, with 14 bases separating them. The length of the CDR3 is 15 residues. Written as DNA, the CDR3 is TGTGCCAGCAGCTCCTTGGGGGACGGGAATGAAAAACTGTTTTTT. It is translated as CASSSLGDGNEKLFF. The full variable domain, its missing parts supplied by reference TRBV5-5 and TRBJ1-4, is DAGVTQSPTHLIKTRGQQVTLRCSPISGHKSVSWYQQVLGQGPQFIFQYYEKEERGRGNFPDRFSARQFPNYSSELNVNALLLGDSALYLCASSSLGDGNEKLFFGSGTQLSVL.

The chain employs TRBV5-5 and TRBJ2-7; no firm D call. Trimming stripped 6 bases from V and 1 base from J, with 11 bases between. Germline CDR1 is SGHKS and CDR2 is YYEKEE (reference sequence). There are 13 residues in the CDR3. The CDR3 sequence is CASTSPQSYEQYF. In DNA form, the CDR3 reads TGTGCCAGCACCTCGCCACAGTCCTACGAGCAGTACTTC.

The rearrangement uses TRBV27 and TRBJ2-1; TRBD1 agrees at 9 bases. J gave up 6 bases and V 4 bases, and 7 bases lay outside the gene matches. Germline V gene data show CDR1 as MNHEY and CDR2 as SMNVEV (reference sequence). The CDR3 contains 15 residues. The CDR3 sequence: CASSSGTGTGNEQFF. As DNA, the CDR3 is TGTGCCAGCAGTTCCGGGACAGGGACTGGCAATGAGCAGTTCTTC.

The rearrangement uses TRBV28 and TRBJ2-3; 8 positions match TRBD2. Germline V gene sequence: CDR1 MDHEN, CDR2 SYDVKM. This CDR3 contains 16 residues. After removal of 5 bases from V and 1 base from J, the junction contained 8 bases not matched to a gene. The DNA for the CDR3 is TGTGCCAGCAGTAAGTTCGCGGGGGGAGGCACAGATACGCAGTATTTT. It codes for CASSKFAGGGTDTQYF.

V is TRBV5-1 and J is TRBJ1-4; 8 bases align to TRBD1. J lost 10 bases, V lost 0 bases, and 11 bases had no gene match. The germline V gene has CDR1 SGHRS and CDR2 YFSETQ. The CDR3 is 16 amino acids. The CDR3 bases are TGCGCCAGCAGCTTGGAGTTGGGGACAGGACGAATAAAACTGTTTTTT. It encodes CASSLELGTGRIKLFF. The full variable domain, in which reference TRBV5-1 and TRBJ1-4 provide the parts outside the CDR3, is KAGVTQTPRYLIKTRGQQVTLSCSPISGHRSVSWYQQTPGQGLQFLFEYFSETQRNKGNFPGRFSGRQFSNSRSEMNVSTLELGDSALYLCASSLELGTGRIKLFFGSGTQLSVL.